This TCR beta chain was captured in a study of somatic mutations in cytotoxic T cells in rheumatoid arthritis. This clone was observed a handful of times. Clones were sequenced by immunoSEQ multiplex PCR, and TCRdb holds only the in-frame ones, with some missing. This sample has tens of thousands of clones, with 84% found just once. V lost 1 base to trimming and J lost 1 base, with 4 bases between them. The CDR3 totals 12 residues. The germline V gene encodes CDR1 SQVTM and CDR2 ANQGSEA. This TCR came from a man aged 35 to 55 in good health. The chain uses TRBV29-1 and TRBJ1-1; D is uncertain. Sequencing used CD8+ T cells sorted from blood. CDR3 sequence reads: CSVEGQNTEAFF. The CDR3 coding sequence is TGCAGCGTTGAAGGACAGAACACTGAAGCTTTCTTT.